This record looks at one T cell receptor beta chain sequence and its context. What it recognizes is unknown. The data are from a study of a mutant IDH1 vaccine in newly diagnosed glioma. At the level of the study: Treated individuals were approximately 60% male and approximately 38% female, averaging 40.4 years of age. Visit V12 was scheduled at week 35 and visit V13 at week 47.

TCRdb's table, derived via immunoSEQ multiplex PCR, lists solely in-frame clones and lacks some. Of 45,000 to 55,000 clones in the sample, approximately 84% were seen once. Trimming removed 6 bases from V and 8 bases from J; junction bases left unmatched: 12. There are 16 residues in the CDR3. Germline loops: CDR1 SNHLY, CDR2 FYNNEI. Regarding time point: week 47, end of study. Topical imiquimod accompanied each vaccine dose, which consisted of 300 ug of mutant IDH1 20-mer peptide. The sample was PBMCs, taken from a glioma patient whose treatment included an IDH1 peptide vaccine. The sequence derives from a woman in her 30s with glioma. Some clones in this sample may be carry-over from other donors' samples. This chain joins TRBV2 and TRBJ2-1; TRBD2 agrees at 11 bases. CDR3 in amino acids: CASRPGLADLRDEQFF. The CDR3 DNA reads TGTGCCAGCAGGCCGGGACTAGCGGATTTGAGGGATGAGCAGTTCTTC.